The source of this TCR beta chain is a study of T-cell reconstitution after alpha-beta-depleted transplantation in children. Molecular barcoding with unique molecular identifiers was used for the TCRbeta library. Via MiXCR, TCRdb re-called the PCR reads, giving one row per CDR3 protein. Among 500,000 to 600,000 distinct CDR3 sequences listed, over 25% were seen once. On this clonotype: Its antigen is unidentified.

Study findings and constraints: T-cell numbers and diversity, one year after transplant, stemmed largely from T cells that were newly produced. Recipient T cells and thymic progenitors that survived gave rise to the high TCRbeta diversity observed at day 60 in some patients.

Source: PBMCs, taken before TCRalphabeta/CD19-depleted stem cell transplant. The sequence was obtained from a boy younger than two with Wiskott-Aldrich syndrome, due to receive a stem cell transplant.

The CDR3 coding sequence is TGTGCCAGCAGTTACCAGGTCTCCTACAATGAGCAGTTCTTC. The encoded protein is CASSYQVSYNEQFF. V gene TRBV6-5 combines with J gene TRBJ2-1; D is unclear. V lost 2 bases to trimming and J lost 0 bases, with 5 bases between them. From germline, CDR1 is MNHEY and CDR2 SVGAGI. This CDR3 has 14 residues.